This T cell receptor beta chain stems from a study of shared clonotypes between healthy human individuals. The data were produced by immunoSEQ multiplex PCR, yet TCRdb's version contains in-frame clones alone and is incomplete. Found here are 600,000 to 750,000 clones, just under 75% of them singletons; the top ten hold about 1.8%. To note about this clone: Its specificity is not known.

Broader study findings: Rarefaction revealed incomplete sorted-subset sequencing despite large depth.

The length of the CDR3 is 19 residues. Germline CDR1 MNHEY, CDR2 SMNVEV (reference sequence). V was clipped by 3 bases and J by 7 bases, with 28 bases between them. The specimen sequenced was memory CD4+ T cells sorted from blood. Noted subset: CD45RA-negative fraction. The chain employs TRBV27 and TRBJ2-1, with D tentatively TRBD1 (7 bases). The TCR comes from a woman in her twenties or thirties in good health. CDR3 amino acids: CASSFAPSPGSEGANEQFF. The CDR3 DNA sequence: TGTGCCAGCAGTTTTGCCCCATCTCCGGGGTCGGAGGGGGCAAATGAGCAGTTCTTC.